A single sample gave rise to the 29 T cell receptor beta chains below, sequenced in a study of T cells in Graves' hyperthyroidism and ophthalmopathy. RNA transcripts gave rise to amplified TCR beta CDR3 regions. The TCR CDR3 first-round RT-PCR relied on the HTBI primer set. Using its own MiXCR run on the multiplex PCR reads, TCRdb lists one record per CDR3 protein. The table shows hundreds of thousands of distinct CDR3 sequences, with about 14% occurring only once. Sequences were obtained from blood. The receptor set was obtained from a woman in her forties or fifties with Graves' ophthalmopathy.

The CDR3 bases are TGTGCCAGCAGCGGCCTTCGGGGGCAAGCGGGGACCGGGGAGCTGTTTTTT. Its protein product is CASSGLRGQAGTGELFF. The genes are TRBV5-6 and TRBJ2-2; perhaps TRBD2 as D (7 bases). The CDR3 length is 17 residues. With 4 bases removed from V and 5 bases from J, the gap between germline ends came to 21 bases. Germline V CDR1 and CDR2: SGHDT, YYEEEE.

This clonotype appeared many times. The rearrangement uses TRBV20-1 and TRBJ2-1; 8 bases fit TRBD1. Germline V lookup: CDR1 DFQATT, CDR2 SNEGSKA (reference sequence). After removal of 0 bases from V and 10 bases from J, the junction contained 17 bases not matched to a gene. The CDR3 spans 17 residues. The CDR3 DNA reads as TGCAGTGCTAGAGAAATGGGCCTGGACAGGGTAGTATACGAGCAGTTCTTC. Translating it yields CSAREMGLDRVVYEQFF.

In its sample, this clonotype was seen many times. The V gene is TRBV7-2, the J gene TRBJ2-3; 10 nucleotides align to TRBD2. Germline CDR1 and CDR2: SGHTA and FQGNSA. Trimming took 3 bases from V and 3 from J; bases not matched to a gene: 9. The CDR3 consists of 17 residues. The CDR3 bases are TGTGCCAGCAGCTTTCAGCTAGCGGGAGTTTCAACAGATACGCAGTATTTT. This gives the protein CASSFQLAGVSTDTQYF.

This clonotype appeared a few times. The DNA for the CDR3 is TGTGCCTCTCGAACCCGAGGGGCCAACGTCCTGACTTTC. It translates to CASRTRGANVLTF. The V call is TRBV2, the J call TRBJ2-6, with D unresolved. The CDR3 contains 13 residues. Deletions cut 11 bases from V and 4 bases from J, with 12 bases between. Germline V gene lookup returns CDR1 SNHLY and CDR2 FYNNEI.

This clonotype was seen a few times. The chain joins TRBV19 to TRBJ2-1, with D tentatively TRBD1 (6 bases). The CDR3 sequence is 17 residues long. The V gene's germline CDR1 is LNHDA and CDR2 SQIVND (reference sequence). V was pared by 3 bases and J by 4 bases, with 19 bases between. The CDR3 region is CASSIAVYRVLYNEQFF. The CDR3 nucleotides read TGTGCCAGTAGTATCGCGGTATACAGGGTCCTTTACAATGAGCAGTTCTTC. Drawing the rest from reference TRBV19 and TRBJ2-1, the complete variable domain is DGGITQSPKYLFRKEGQNVTLSCEQNLNHDAMYWYRQDPGQGLRLIYYSQIVNDFQKGDIAEGYSVSREKKESFPLTVTSAQKNPTAFYLCASSIAVYRVLYNEQFFGPGTRLTVL.

In its sample, this clonotype was seen a few times. The V and J genes are TRBV25-1 and TRBJ2-1; possible D gene TRBD1, 5 bases. The CDR3 has 15 amino acids. Looked up from germline, CDR1 is MGHDK and CDR2 is SYGVNS. Trimming removed 0 bases from V and 9 bases from J, with 15 bases in between. CDR3 sequence: CASSEYPQGSGEQFF. The CDR3, as DNA: TGTGCCAGCAGTGAATACCCCCAGGGTTCGGGTGAGCAGTTCTTC.

Comments on this clonotype: Being one base from a much bigger clone, this may be a read error. The J gene is TRBJ2-1, the V gene TRBV30; D not resolved. The V and J ends lost 0 bases and 8 bases respectively, with 8 bases between them. In germline, CDR1 is GTSNPN, CDR2 SVGIG (reference sequence). The CDR3 is 12 amino acids. The CDR3 nucleotides read TGTGCCTGGAGTGTATACGGGTATGAGCAGTTCTTC. Translation: CAWSVYGYEQFF.

At least ten counts were recorded for this clonotype. The rearrangement uses TRBV5-5 and TRBJ2-1; tentative D call: TRBD2 (6 bases). From germline, CDR1 is SGHKS and CDR2 YYEKEE (reference sequence). The ends were cut back, 7 bases at V and 4 bases at J, with 18 bases in the middle. This CDR3 region has 15 residues. This CDR3 reads CASVTPGLLYNEQFF. As DNA, the CDR3 is TGTGCCAGCGTCACCCCGGGACTCCTTTACAATGAGCAGTTCTTC. Full variable domain (outside the CDR3, taken from reference TRBV5-5 and TRBJ2-1): DAGVTQSPTHLIKTRGQQVTLRCSPISGHKSVSWYQQVLGQGPQFIFQYYEKEERGRGNFPDRFSARQFPNYSSELNVNALLLGDSALYLCASVTPGLLYNEQFFGPGTRLTVL.

The chain couples TRBV7-9 to TRBJ1-2, with no clear D. Deletions cut 4 bases from V and 6 bases from J, with 15 bases between. This CDR3 spans 14 amino acids. Germline V gene lookup returns CDR1 SEHNR and CDR2 FQNEAQ (reference sequence). The CDR3 here is CASSSLAGGNGYTF. CDR3 nucleotide sequence: TGTGCCAGCAGCTCACTAGCGGGAGGGAATGGCTACACCTTC.

This clonotype has a count of ten or more. The chain joins TRBV20-1 to TRBJ2-3, with 10 bases fitting TRBD2. CDR3 size: 14 residues. Germline V gives CDR1 DFQATT, CDR2 SNEGSKA (reference sequence). With 6 bases clipped from V and 4 bases from J, the junction kept 7 bases outside the gene matches. For the CDR3, the DNA is TGCAGTGCCATCCGGACTAGCGGTCCAGATACGCAGTATTTT. It encodes CSAIRTSGPDTQYF.

This clonotype appeared many times. The genes are TRBV2 and TRBJ2-5; D is possibly TRBD1 (6 bases). The CDR3 totals 15 residues. Germline CDR1 and CDR2: SNHLY and FYNNEI. The germline V and J ends were trimmed by 5 bases and 4 bases, with 17 bases remaining between them. CDR3 loop: CASSRARGLGETQYF. In DNA, the CDR3 is TGTGCCAGCAGTAGAGCCAGGGGTTTGGGAGAGACCCAGTACTTC.

This clonotype occurred many times. This chain connects TRBV11-2 to TRBJ1-1; 7 nucleotides match TRBD1. Germline-derived CDR1 and CDR2 are SGHAT and FQNNGV. The CDR3 is 16 amino acids. With V trimmed by 1 base and J by 2 bases, 7 bases remained unmatched. CDR3 sequence reads: CASSLAGQAYNTEAFF. The CDR3 region has the DNA TGTGCCAGCAGCTTAGCAGGACAGGCATACAACACTGAAGCTTTCTTT.

This clonotype was observed many times. The rearrangement links TRBV20-1 to TRBJ2-5; 10 bases fit TRBD1. V lost 3 bases to trimming and J lost 1 base; unmatched junction nucleotides: 5. This CDR3 has 15 residues. Looked up from germline, CDR1 is DFQATT and CDR2 is SNEGSKA (reference sequence). This chain's CDR3 is CSASSGQGTQETQYF. CDR3 coding DNA: TGCAGTGCTAGTTCGGGACAGGGGACCCAAGAGACCCAGTACTTC.

The sample holds many counts of this clonotype. The chain couples TRBV2 to TRBJ1-1; TRBD1 matches at 8 bases. The CDR3 has 12 residues. Trimming took 5 bases from V and 8 from J; bases not matched to a gene: 4. Per the germline V gene, CDR1 is SNHLY and CDR2 is FYNNEI. CDR3 in DNA: TGTGCCAGCAGTATTGGACAGGGCGAAGCTTTCTTT. Its protein product is CASSIGQGEAFF.

V and J are TRBV10-3 and TRBJ2-1; D is undetermined. V lost 0 bases and J 4 bases, leaving 13 bases between the germline ends. Germline V gives CDR1 ENHRY, CDR2 SYGVKD. This CDR3 has 16 residues. The CDR3 DNA reads TGTGCCATCAGTGAGTCTGGGCCGGATGGTTACAATGAGCAGTTCTTC. This codes for CAISESGPDGYNEQFF.

The sample holds many counts of this clonotype. The rearrangement links TRBV18 to TRBJ2-3; D not certain. Germline V CDR1 and CDR2: KGHSH, LQKENI. The CDR3 runs to 13 residues. V was pared by 4 bases and J by 4 bases, with 9 bases between. Written as DNA, the CDR3 is TGTGCCAGCTCACGGCTAGGAGCAGATACGCAGTATTTT. Protein sequence: CASSRLGADTQYF.

There are many counts of this clonotype. The chain is built from TRBV12-3 or TRBV12-4 and TRBJ2-2, with 8 positions matching TRBD2. The trim removed 3 bases at V and 3 bases at J, leaving 6 bases unmatched. This CDR3 is built from 16 residues. The CDR3 loop reads CASSLLAGRYTGELFF. The CDR3 region has the DNA TGTGCCAGCAGTTTGTTAGCGGGAAGGTACACCGGGGAGCTGTTTTTT.

The chain uses TRBV6-5 and TRBJ1-1; 11 nucleotides align to TRBD1. J gave up 8 bases and V 2 bases, and 4 bases lay outside the gene matches. The CDR3 runs 14 residues. CDR1 and CDR2 (germline): MNHEY, SVGAGI. The chain's CDR3 is CASSYTGTGGEAFF. The CDR3 nucleotides are TGTGCCAGCAGTTACACCGGGACAGGGGGAGAAGCTTTCTTT.

The chain has TRBV12-3 or TRBV12-4 and TRBJ1-2, with 9 positions matching TRBD1. J was trimmed by 8 bases and V by 6 bases; bases with no gene match: 7. The CDR3 contains 13 residues. Written as DNA, the CDR3 is TGTGCCAGCAGCCCCGGGACAGGGAAGGGCTACACCTTC. Its protein is CASSPGTGKGYTF.

This clonotype was counted many times. The CDR3 nucleotides are TGTGCCAGCACCCTCATAGCCGGAACAGGGACGGGAGGAAACACCATATATTTT. Amino acid sequence: CASTLIAGTGTGGNTIYF. V is TRBV28 and J is TRBJ1-3; possible D gene TRBD1, 6 bases. The germline CDR1 and CDR2 sequences are MDHEN and SYDVKM. The germline V and J ends were trimmed by 7 bases and 4 bases, with 26 bases remaining between them. The CDR3 consists of 18 residues.

In this sample, this clonotype turned up many times. The rearrangement joins TRBV20-1 to TRBJ2-7, with 8 bases matching TRBD2. J was trimmed by 2 bases and V by 6 bases; bases with no gene match: 9. CDR1 and CDR2 from the germline V gene are DFQATT and SNEGSKA (reference sequence). CDR3 length: 14 amino acids. CDR3 protein: CSAPRGAGAYEQYF. The DNA of the CDR3 is TGCAGTGCCCCAAGGGGAGCGGGGGCCTACGAGCAGTACTTC.

The genes are TRBV27 and TRBJ2-1; TRBD2 aligns across 9 bases. CDR3 size: 15 residues. CDR1 and CDR2 from the germline V gene are MNHEY and SMNVEV (reference sequence). V shed 5 bases and J 8 bases; nucleotides not matched to a gene: 10. The CDR3 is CASSGAGGRVYEQFF. The CDR3 DNA reads as TGTGCCAGCAGTGGGGCTGGCGGGAGGGTCTATGAGCAGTTCTTC.

CDR3 sequence (DNA): TGTGCCAGCAGCCCTCGCACCGGGACAGGGGACGAGCAGTACTTC. Translated, it gives CASSPRTGTGDEQYF. The chain uses TRBV7-9 and TRBJ2-7, with 10 bases fitting TRBD1. From germline, CDR1 is SEHNR and CDR2 FQNEAQ (reference sequence). V dropped 5 bases and J dropped 5; count of bases not matched to a gene: 9. The CDR3 totals 15 residues.

This clonotype has ten or more counts. The CDR3 spells CASSGLAGSPREQFF. As DNA, the CDR3 is TGTGCCAGTAGTGGACTAGCGGGGAGCCCTAGGGAGCAGTTCTTC. The J gene is TRBJ2-1, the V gene TRBV19, with 12 bases matching TRBD2. V was clipped by 5 bases and J by 10 bases; unmatched bases: 9. In germline, CDR1 is LNHDA, CDR2 SQIVND (reference sequence). CDR3 length: 15 residues.

This clonotype occurred a few times. The genes are TRBV29-1 and TRBJ2-1; TRBD1 is a possible D gene (6 bases). The CDR3 spans 16 residues. CDR1 and CDR2 from the germline V gene are SQVTM and ANQGSEA. The germline V and J ends were trimmed by 3 bases and 4 bases, with 19 bases remaining between them. CDR3 in amino acids: CSVEGTVQGYYNEQFF. The CDR3 DNA reads TGCAGCGTTGAGGGAACGGTACAGGGCTATTACAATGAGCAGTTCTTC.

This chain connects TRBV6-1 to TRBJ2-3; no clear D gene. Per the germline V gene, CDR1 is MNHNS and CDR2 is SASEGT. V dropped 3 bases and J dropped 0 bases, with 7 bases sitting between them. The CDR3 totals 14 residues. CDR3 nucleotide sequence: TGTGCCAGCAGTGACTGGCGGAGCACAGATACGCAGTATTTT. Translating gives CASSDWRSTDTQYF.

This rearrangement joins TRBV3-1 to TRBJ1-2; 7 bases match TRBD1. The V and J ends lost 4 bases and 3 bases, in that order; junction bases with no gene match: 11. There are 16 residues in the CDR3. Germline V gene data show CDR1 as LGHDT and CDR2 as YNNKEL (reference sequence). The CDR3 region is CASSRLSGTDYYGYTF. In nucleotides, the CDR3 is TGTGCCAGCAGCCGCTTGTCCGGGACAGACTACTATGGCTACACCTTC.

Comment on this clonotype: A clone one base away is much larger, so this may be a read error. This chain uses TRBV6-1 with TRBJ2-3; D gene uncertain. The CDR3 extends over 12 amino acids. Germline V gene lookup returns CDR1 MNHNS and CDR2 SASEGT. This CDR3 reads CASSEGRDTRYF. For the CDR3, the DNA is TGTGCCAGCAGTGAAGGGAGAGATACGCGGTATTTT.

The CDR3 region has the DNA TGTGCCAGCAGCCCCCAGCCGGACAGGGACGAGCAGTACTTC. Protein product: CASSPQPDRDEQYF. The gene calls are TRBV7-3 and TRBJ2-7; 8 bases line up with TRBD1. This CDR3 comprises 14 residues. J lost 5 bases, V lost 5 bases, and 8 bases had no gene match. The germline V gene has CDR1 SGHTA and CDR2 FQGTGA.